What follows is one T cell receptor beta chain and its context. The sample is drawn from a study of T cell responses to AZD1222 COVID-19 vaccine. CDR3 length: 16 residues. In germline, CDR1 is LGHNA, CDR2 YNFKEQ. Trimming removed 0 bases from V and 5 bases from J, with 16 bases in between. Assay used: immunoSEQ multiplex PCR; TCRdb lists only in-frame clones, some missing. The table has about 100,000 clones, about 90% seen once. The sequencing used peripheral blood, collected on day 0 of AZD1222 vaccination. The V call is TRBV4-2, the J call TRBJ1-2; tentatively, D is TRBD1 (5 bases). This clonotype was sampled from an adult in good health. The CDR3 region is CASSQDSGRDEYGYTF. CDR3 DNA sequence: TGTGCCAGCAGCCAAGACTCGGGCAGGGATGAGTATGGCTACACCTTC.